The 21 T cell receptor beta chains given below trace back to one sample, sequenced in a study of cytomegalovirus exposure and HLA in healthy donors. Repertoires were generated with immunoSEQ multiplex PCR, while TCRdb's copy carries only in-frame clones and drops some. The table records around 150,000 clones, 80% to 90% of them present only once. Sequenced sample: PBMCs. Receptors originate from a young woman in good health and CMV-seronegative.

The chain links TRBV5-1 to TRBJ2-7; TRBD2 matches at 14 bases. Germline V gene lookup returns CDR1 SGHRS and CDR2 YFSETQ. The CDR3 spans 18 residues. V shed 4 bases, J shed 2 bases, and the junction held 11 bases outside the gene matches. CDR3 nucleotide sequence: TGCGCCAGCAGCCCCAGGGGACTAGCGGGAGCTTTTGCCTACGAGCAGTACTTC. This gives the protein CASSPRGLAGAFAYEQYF.

The V gene is TRBV27, the J gene TRBJ2-3; possible D gene TRBD1, 5 bases. The CDR3 has 14 amino acids. V gave up 6 bases and J gave up 1 base, with 11 bases separating them. Germline lookup yields CDR1 MNHEY and CDR2 SMNVEV (reference sequence). As DNA, the CDR3 is TGTGCCAGCAGCCGACAGACGGGCACAGATACGCAGTATTTT. Translation: CASSRQTGTDTQYF.

The chain employs TRBV7-8 and TRBJ1-2; D is undetermined. The germline gives CDR1 SGHVS, CDR2 FQNEAQ. The CDR3 contains 12 residues. The V gene lost 1 base and the J gene lost 6 bases, with 6 bases spanning the gap. The chain's CDR3 is CASSLVPDGYTF. CDR3 coding DNA: TGTGCCAGCAGCTTAGTGCCAGATGGCTACACCTTC.

For the CDR3, the DNA is TGTGCCAGCAGCTTGGGGACAGAGAATCAGCCCCAGCATTTT. Its protein is CASSLGTENQPQHF. This sequence joins TRBV7-2 and TRBJ1-5; TRBD1 agrees at 7 bases. Losses at the gene ends were 3 bases for V and 4 bases for J; bases not matched to a gene: 3. The CDR3 is made up of 14 amino acids. Looked up from germline, CDR1 is SGHTA and CDR2 is FQGNSA.

A single count supports this clone. V gene TRBV9 combines with J gene TRBJ2-2, with 8 bases identical to TRBD2. CDR3 length: 16 amino acids. Germline CDR1 SGDLS, CDR2 YYNGEE. Trimming cost V 0 bases and J 4 bases; bases outside gene matches: 5. The CDR3 loop is CASSVGQRGSTGELFF. The DNA for the CDR3 is TGTGCCAGCAGCGTAGGTCAGCGGGGGAGCACCGGGGAGCTGTTTTTT.

This rearrangement joins TRBV6-1 to TRBJ2-3; TRBD1 agrees at 9 bases. Per the germline V gene, CDR1 is MNHNS and CDR2 is SASEGT. With 10 bases clipped from V and 1 base from J, the junction kept 6 bases outside the gene matches. CDR3 length: 14 residues. The CDR3 DNA is TGTGCCACCCAACAGGGGGCAGGCACAGATACGCAGTATTTT. It translates to CATQQGAGTDTQYF.

The DNA for the CDR3 is TGTGCCAGCAGCGCCGAAGAGACCCAGTACTTC. This codes for CASSAEETQYF. The chain links TRBV9 to TRBJ2-5; D is ambiguous. Trimming shortened V by 3 bases and J by 3 bases, and 3 bases separated the two germline ends. The CDR3 length is 11 residues. Per germline, CDR1 SGDLS and CDR2 YYNGEE.

This clone was detected a few times. The chain recombines TRBV19 with TRBJ2-1; 8 nucleotides agree with TRBD2. The CDR3 extends over 14 amino acids. Germline CDR1 LNHDA, CDR2 SQIVND (reference sequence). After removal of 2 bases from V and 9 bases from J, the junction contained 6 bases not matched to a gene. CDR3 loop: CASSISGSVTEQFF. The CDR3 DNA sequence: TGTGCCAGTAGTATAAGCGGGAGTGTCACTGAGCAGTTCTTC.

V usage is TRBV7-8 and J usage is TRBJ1-6; TRBD1 might be the D (6 bases). Germline V gives CDR1 SGHVS, CDR2 FQNEAQ. V lost 8 bases and J 6 bases, leaving 20 bases between the germline ends. The CDR3 length is 16 residues. CDR3 residues: CASSQGRPRINSPLHF. CDR3 in DNA: TGTGCCAGCTCACAGGGTAGGCCTAGAATTAATTCACCCCTCCACTTT. Using reference TRBV7-8 and TRBJ1-6 for the parts outside the CDR3, the full variable domain is GAGVSQSPRYKVAKRGQDVALRCDPISGHVSLFWYQQALGQGPEFLTYFQNEAQLDKSGLPSDRFFAERPEGSVSTLKIQRTQQEDSAVYLCASSQGRPRINSPLHFGNGTRLTVT.

V usage is TRBV6-7 and J usage is TRBJ2-2; the D gene is possibly TRBD2 (5 bases). TRBV6-7 falls under the ORF class, with uncertain function. V was clipped by 4 bases and J by 4 bases, with 19 bases between them. The CDR3 extends over 17 amino acids. The chain's CDR3 is CASSFLPEGLGTGELFF. The CDR3 DNA follows: TGTGCCAGCAGTTTTCTCCCCGAGGGCCTAGGCACCGGGGAGCTGTTTTTT.

This clone was seen just once. V is TRBV5-1 and J is TRBJ2-7; 9 nucleotides agree with TRBD1. The CDR3 contains 18 residues. The junction had 15 bases not matched to a gene; V was cut back by 4 bases and J by 1 base. Germline CDR1 reads SGHRS; CDR2 reads YFSETQ. CDR3 DNA: TGCGCCAGCAGCCCCCGGGACAGGGACTCATTAATTTCCTACGAGCAGTACTTC. This gives the protein CASSPRDRDSLISYEQYF.

The CDR3 is CASSSRTGSGNTIYF. The CDR3 DNA reads TGTGCCAGCAGTTCTCGGACAGGGTCTGGAAACACCATATATTTT. V is TRBV6-5 and J is TRBJ1-3; 8 nucleotides match TRBD1. The CDR3 runs 15 residues. Germline loops: CDR1 MNHEY, CDR2 SVGAGI. V lost 4 bases, J lost 1 base, and 3 bases stayed unmatched.

This sequence joins TRBV19 and TRBJ2-5; maybe TRBD1 (6 bases). Per the germline V gene, CDR1 is LNHDA and CDR2 is SQIVND (reference sequence). The CDR3 is 13 residues long. Trimming removed 6 bases from V and 4 bases from J, with 12 bases in between. The CDR3 region is CASSPGQIETQYF. CDR3 sequence (DNA): TGTGCCAGTAGCCCTGGACAGATAGAGACCCAGTACTTC.

This chain connects TRBV7-9 to TRBJ1-2; 7 nucleotides align to TRBD1. Per germline, CDR1 SEHNR and CDR2 FQNEAQ (reference sequence). The CDR3 extends over 14 amino acids. V gave up 2 bases and J gave up 6 bases; unmatched junction bases: 6. CDR3: CASSLSEGADGYTF. In nucleotides, the CDR3 is TGTGCCAGCAGCTTAAGTGAGGGGGCGGATGGCTACACCTTC.

The chain uses TRBV11-2 and TRBJ2-5, with 7 positions matching TRBD2. The V gene's germline CDR1 is SGHAT and CDR2 FQNNGV. V lost 8 bases to trimming and J lost 0 bases; unmatched junction nucleotides: 3. The CDR3 runs 13 residues. The DNA for the CDR3 is TGTGCCAGCGCGGGAGTGAACCAAGAGACCCAGTACTTC. It is translated as CASAGVNQETQYF.

V usage is TRBV4-3 and J usage is TRBJ2-1; tentatively, D is TRBD2 (6 bases). The CDR3 consists of 14 residues. Per the germline V gene, CDR1 is LGHNA and CDR2 is YSLEER. The V gene lost 4 bases and the J gene lost 5 bases, with 12 bases spanning the gap. This CDR3 reads CASSPGVMDNEQFF. The CDR3 DNA follows: TGCGCCAGCAGCCCGGGAGTGATGGACAATGAGCAGTTCTTC.

The rearrangement links TRBV5-4 to TRBJ1-2; D possibly corresponds to TRBD1 (6 bases). This CDR3 region has 16 residues. V was shortened by 3 bases and J by 5 bases, with 20 bases between the two germline ends. Germline V gene lookup returns CDR1 SGHNT and CDR2 YYREEE (reference sequence). The CDR3 here is CASSSPSGGPRYGYTF. The CDR3 DNA reads as TGTGCCAGCAGCTCGCCTTCCGGGGGGCCGCGTTATGGCTACACCTTC.

This CDR3 reads CASSLWGAGGSNTEAFF. The CDR3 region has the DNA TGTGCCAGCAGCTTGTGGGGGGCAGGGGGTTCGAACACTGAAGCTTTCTTT. The chain carries TRBV5-8 and TRBJ1-1; 7 nucleotides align to TRBD1. Trimming cost V 1 base and J 1 base; bases outside gene matches: 10. Germline V lookup: CDR1 SGHTS, CDR2 YDEGEE. The CDR3 has 17 amino acids.

V usage is TRBV29-1 and J usage is TRBJ2-1; TRBD2 might be the D (5 bases). Germline V gives CDR1 SQVTM, CDR2 ANQGSEA. This CDR3 comprises 13 residues. Trimming shortened V by 4 bases and J by 2 bases, and 9 bases separated the two germline ends. The CDR3 reads CSVVERPYNEQFF. As DNA, the CDR3 is TGCAGCGTTGTCGAGCGGCCCTACAATGAGCAGTTCTTC.

The rearrangement uses TRBV4-1 and TRBJ2-3; the D is unclear. With 1 base removed from V and 3 bases from J, the gap between germline ends came to 11 bases. The CDR3 contains 15 residues. Germline CDR1 and CDR2: MGHRA and YSYEKL. For the CDR3, the DNA is TGCGCCAGCAGCCAAGGAACGCAAGCAACAGATACGCAGTATTTT. Its protein product is CASSQGTQATDTQYF.

This chain joins TRBV6-6 and TRBJ1-5, with TRBD1 matching 7 bases. Germline-derived CDR1 and CDR2 are MNHNY and SVGAGI (reference sequence). This CDR3 is 14 amino acids long. The ends lost 2 bases at V and 5 bases at J; junction bases unmatched: 3. The CDR3 bases are TGTGCCAGCAGTTACCCCGGGACAGATCAGCCCCAGCATTTT. It codes for CASSYPGTDQPQHF.